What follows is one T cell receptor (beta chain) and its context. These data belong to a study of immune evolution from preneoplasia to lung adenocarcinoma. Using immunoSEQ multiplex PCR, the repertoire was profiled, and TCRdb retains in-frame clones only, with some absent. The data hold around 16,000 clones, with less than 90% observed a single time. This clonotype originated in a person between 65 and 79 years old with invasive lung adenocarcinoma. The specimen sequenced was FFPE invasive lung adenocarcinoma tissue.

The CDR3 nucleotides are TGCGCCAGCAGCCAAGGACTCATACTGCAGGGAAGGGAAAAACTGTTTTTT. Translated, it gives CASSQGLILQGREKLFF. The rearrangement links TRBV4-1 to TRBJ1-4; D is possibly TRBD1 (5 bases). Germline CDR1 MGHRA, CDR2 YSYEKL. This CDR3 has 17 residues. V lost 1 base and J lost 8, with 20 bases in between.